This T cell receptor (beta chain) was profiled in a study of OX40 agonist ivuxolimab in advanced cancers. General study results and limits: Normalized expansion of T-cell clones was also low for some nonresponders.

Of note for this clone: Its antigen is currently unknown. In the same sample, other DNA sequences code for this CDR3.

Repertoires were generated with immunoSEQ multiplex PCR, while TCRdb's copy carries only in-frame clones and drops some. The sample yields roughly 29,000 clones, 84% seen once. Germline lookup yields CDR1 SGHVS and CDR2 FNYEAQ. This CDR3 comprises 15 residues. With 5 bases clipped from V and 6 bases from J, the junction kept 8 bases outside the gene matches. The chain uses TRBV7-6 and TRBJ2-7, with 12 bases identical to TRBD1. The receptor comes from an adult with an advanced solid tumor such as melanoma, head and neck, liver or kidney cancer. The specimen was CD4+ or CD8+ T cells sorted from blood, collected in a trial of the OX40 agonist ivuxolimab. The chain's CDR3 is CASSLGGQGAGEQYF. The CDR3 DNA reads TGTGCCAGCAGCCTAGGGGGACAGGGGGCGGGCGAGCAGTACTTC.